A single sample is the source of the 12 T cell receptor beta chains below, sequenced in a study of post-analysis software for immune sequencing data. Study outcomes and limitations: The study found TRBV5-6, TRBV5-1 and TRBV20-1 among roughly 5 TRBV segments more frequent in patients than controls.

Antigens for these TCRs are unknown. Each TCR beta cDNA library carried unique molecular identifiers. TCRdb reprocessed the PCR reads via MiXCR and lists one record per CDR3 protein. Found here are roughly 540,000 distinct CDR3 sequences, around a third of them singletons; the top ten hold approximately 6%. Sequences were obtained from blood. These receptors came from a girl aged 2-17 years with multiple sclerosis.

This clonotype was found once. A much bigger clone sits one base away, suggesting this may be a read error. V and J are TRBV24-1 and TRBJ2-1; no clear D. Matching the DNA end better, TRBJ2-7 makes the J call doubtful. There are 14 residues in the CDR3. Germline assignment: CDR1 KGHDR and CDR2 SFDVKD. The DNA of the CDR3 is TGTGCCACCAGTGATTCAGGCTCCTACAATGAGCAGTACTTC. Its translation is CATSDSGSYNEQYF.

A remark on this clonotype: This may arise from a read error, as a much more abundant clone is one base away. The chain links TRBV6-4 to TRBJ2-7; D not certain. Germline loops: CDR1 MRHNA, CDR2 SNTAGT. The CDR3 has 12 amino acids. Trimming took 4 bases from V and 7 from J, leaving 11 bases between them. The CDR3 DNA is TGTGCCAGCAGTGCCCTGTTTGGTGAGCAGTACTTC. As protein: CASSALFGEQYF.

The chain is built from TRBV4-1 and TRBJ1-5, with D unresolved. The CDR3 spans 16 residues. V lost 1 base, J lost 3 bases, and 13 bases lay in between. CDR1 is MGHRA and CDR2 is YSYEKL in the germline V gene. In nucleotides, the CDR3 is TGCGCCAGCAGCCAAGGCGGAGGGAGGAACAATCAGCCCCAGCATTTT. Its protein product is CASSQGGGRNNQPQHF.

This clonotype was recorded a few times. The rearrangement joins TRBV7-9 to TRBJ1-1; D remains unclear. Trimming pared 7 bases from V and 7 bases from J, leaving 16 bases between. The CDR3 spans 13 residues. CDR1 is SEHNR, CDR2 FQNEAQ, per germline (reference sequence). The CDR3 here is CASIPWEGYEAFF. DNA for the CDR3: TGTGCCAGCATCCCATGGGAGGGATATGAAGCTTTCTTT.

The chain carries TRBV4-1 and TRBJ2-7; 10 nucleotides agree with TRBD2. The DNA matches TRBJ2-5 better at its end, which makes the J call doubtful. The CDR3 consists of 14 residues. Germline V gene lookup returns CDR1 MGHRA and CDR2 YSYEKL. DNA for the CDR3: TGCGCCAGCAGCCACTTGGGACTAGCGGAGACCCAGTACTTC. This gives the protein CASSHLGLAETQYF.

This clonotype was counted only a few times. The CDR3: CSAVAGATKDTQYF. Written as DNA, the CDR3 is TGCAGCGCGGTAGCGGGGGCAACCAAAGATACGCAGTATTTT. This rearrangement joins TRBV29-1 to TRBJ2-3; 9 nucleotides match TRBD2. Germline-derived CDR1 and CDR2 are SQVTM and ANQGSEA. Losses at the gene ends were 7 bases for V and 5 bases for J; bases not matched to a gene: 10. The length of the CDR3 is 14 residues.

This clonotype was observed a few times. The V and J genes are TRBV28 and TRBJ2-3, with 7 bases aligning to TRBD1. This CDR3 is built from 16 residues. With 5 bases clipped from V and 4 bases from J, the junction kept 12 bases outside the gene matches. Per germline, CDR1 MDHEN and CDR2 SYDVKM. The CDR3: CASSMTGTVKADTQYF. In DNA form, the CDR3 reads TGTGCCAGCAGTATGACCGGGACAGTCAAAGCAGATACGCAGTATTTT. Full variable domain (remainder filled in from reference TRBV28 and TRBJ2-3): DVKVTQSSRYLVKRTGEKVFLECVQDMDHENMFWYRQDPGLGLRLIYFSYDVKMKEKGDIPEGYSVSREKKERFSLILESASTNQTSMYLCASSMTGTVKADTQYFGPGTRLTVL.

This sequence joins TRBV7-6 and TRBJ2-6, with 7 bases lining up with TRBD1. The CDR3 consists of 19 residues. With 8 bases clipped from V and 1 base from J, the junction kept 17 bases outside the gene matches. CDR1 SGHVS and CDR2 FNYEAQ come from the germline V gene. The CDR3 DNA is TGTGCCAGCGCCCCGCACCAGGGGGTTGAAGATTCTGGGGCCAACGTCCTGACTTTC. Its protein product is CASAPHQGVEDSGANVLTF.

The CDR3 loop is CSARRGRAEAFF. The CDR3 bases are TGCAGTGCTAGGAGGGGTCGCGCTGAAGCTTTCTTT. This sequence joins TRBV20-1 and TRBJ1-1; tentative D call: TRBD1 (5 bases). Germline loops: CDR1 DFQATT, CDR2 SNEGSKA (reference sequence). The V gene lost 3 bases and the J gene lost 6 bases, with 11 bases spanning the gap. The CDR3 has 12 residues.

The DNA for the CDR3 is TGTGCCAGCAGCTTAGACCGAGCCCGAGAGCAGTTCTTC. This sequence encodes CASSLDRAREQFF. The chain links TRBV11-2 to TRBJ2-1; no firm D call. Per the germline V gene, CDR1 is SGHAT and CDR2 is FQNNGV. This CDR3 has 13 amino acids. Trimming cost V 0 bases and J 10 bases, with 10 bases left between them.

The rearrangement links TRBV27 to TRBJ1-6, with TRBD1 matching over 10 bases. Germline V gene data show CDR1 as MNHEY and CDR2 as SMNVEV (reference sequence). This CDR3 contains 17 residues. V dropped 4 bases and J dropped 2; count of bases not matched to a gene: 5. CDR3 DNA sequence: TGTGCCAGCAGTTCCAGACAGGGGGCCGCCTATAATTCACCCCTCCACTTT. It yields the protein CASSSRQGAAYNSPLHF.

The V and J genes are TRBV10-3 and TRBJ2-1; D not resolved. The V end was cut by 7 bases, the J end by 4 bases, with 20 bases between. Germline V gene sequence: CDR1 ENHRY, CDR2 SYGVKD. CDR3 length: 16 residues. The CDR3 coding sequence is TGTGCCATCACTTTTCTGAGAGAACAGAGATACAATGAGCAGTTCTTC. Amino acids: CAITFLREQRYNEQFF.